Presented here are 18 T cell receptor beta chains from one specimen sequenced in a study of tumor and adjacent non-tumor tissue in lung cancer. Three rounds of nested PCR, following a modified ARM-PCR protocol, produced the TCRbeta library. TCRdb called the multiplex PCR reads again in MiXCR, with one record for every CDR3 protein. The sample lists approximately 79,000 distinct CDR3 sequences; 76% were seen once. RNA was extracted from bulk tissue without any cell sorting. Distant lung tissue was collected more than 3 cm away from the tumor edge. The specimen was distant non-tumor lung tissue. These receptors originate from a man between 70 and 80 years old with non-small cell lung cancer.

The table lists this clonotype with a few counts. A clone one base away is much larger, so this may be a read error. The chain has TRBV6-5 and TRBJ2-2, with 15 nucleotides matching TRBD2. The CDR3 is made up of 16 amino acids. Germline loops: CDR1 MNHEY, CDR2 SVGAGI. The CDR3 protein is CASSSGLAGGNGEMFF. The DNA for the CDR3 is TGTGCCAGCAGTTCGGGACTAGCGGGAGGTAACGGGGAGATGTTTTTT.

This clonotype was seen once. The V call is TRBV7-9, the J call TRBJ1-2, with D maybe TRBD1 (6 bases). The V end was cut by 4 bases, the J end by 8 bases, with 17 bases between. Looked up from germline, CDR1 is SEHNR and CDR2 is FQNEAQ (reference sequence). The CDR3 length is 14 residues. The CDR3 protein is CASSYRDSVVGYTF. Here the CDR3 DNA reads TGTGCCAGCAGCTACAGGGATTCGGTTGTCGGCTACACCTTC.

The chain couples TRBV11-1 to TRBJ2-5; no clear D. This CDR3 is built from 15 residues. V lost 3 bases to trimming and J lost 1 base, with 12 bases between them. CDR1 and CDR2 from the germline V gene are SGHAT and FQDESV (reference sequence). The CDR3 here is CASSFNLSLQETQYF. The CDR3 region has the DNA TGTGCCAGCAGCTTCAATCTCAGCCTCCAAGAGACCCAGTACTTC.

The rearrangement links TRBV5-6 to TRBJ2-7; D is ambiguous. CDR1 SGHDT and CDR2 YYEEEE come from the germline V gene. This CDR3 comprises 16 residues. The V end was cut by 0 bases, the J end by 2 bases, with 15 bases between. The CDR3 loop reads CASSLGPVSVAYEQYF. The CDR3 coding sequence is TGTGCCAGCAGCTTGGGACCGGTATCAGTTGCCTACGAGCAGTACTTC.

As for this clonotype: The germline gene is not matched at one end of the junction; a read error may be the cause. The chain joins TRBV6-2 or TRBV6-3 to TRBJ2-2; weak D call: TRBD2 (5 bases). The CDR3 contains 16 residues. The germline V gene encodes CDR1 MNHEY and CDR2 SVGEGT. CDR3 protein: CVSSYSRSSGHGKLFF. The CDR3 DNA reads as TGTGTCAGCAGTTACTCTAGGTCCTCAGGTCACGGGAAGCTGTTTTTT.

About this clonotype: One junction end does not reproduce the germline sequence, and a read error may be involved. The chain carries TRBV29-1 and TRBJ2-3; D remains ambiguous. This CDR3 contains 13 residues. Germline V lookup: CDR1 SQVTM, CDR2 ANQGSEA. CDR3 sequence (DNA): TGCAGCGCGTTACTGACTGGCACATATACGCAGTATTTT. This translates into CSALLTGTYTQYF.

For this clonotype: Germline is not matched at one junction end, which may reflect a read error. The chain couples TRBV4-2 to TRBJ2-1, with TRBD2 identical over 7 bases. Germline values: CDR1 LGHNA, CDR2 YNFKEQ. This CDR3 is 15 amino acids long. Here the CDR3 reads CASSPSCGSSDEQFF. The CDR3 DNA sequence: TGTGCCAGCAGCCCCTCGTGCGGGAGTAGCGATGAACAGTTCTTC.

In regard to this clonotype: The junction does not match germline at one end; this may be a read error. The V call is TRBV7-8, the J call TRBJ2-2; no definite D call. Looked up from germline, CDR1 is SGHVS and CDR2 is FQNEAQ. There are 12 residues in the CDR3. CDR3 DNA: TGTGTCGTAAATGTGGGCACCGGCGAGCTGTTTTTT. It codes for CVVNVGTGELFF.

This clonotype was observed a few times. One end of the junction varies from germline; a read error may be responsible. V and J are TRBV6-2 or TRBV6-3 and TRBJ2-5; the D is unclear. There are 14 residues in the CDR3. Per the germline V gene, CDR1 is MNHEY and CDR2 is SVGEGT. This CDR3 reads CASSYITTQETQYF. For the CDR3, the DNA is TGTGCCAGTAGTTACATTACTACCCAAGAGACCCAGTACTTC.

Concerning this clonotype: The junction differs from germline at one of its ends, possibly a read error. The CDR3 region is CASSELAGVVETQYF. The CDR3 DNA follows: TGTGCTAGCAGTGAGCTAGCGGGAGTGGTGGAGACCCAGTACTTC. V is TRBV12-3 or TRBV12-4 and J is TRBJ2-5; TRBD2 agrees at 10 bases. The CDR3 covers 15 residues.

This clonotype was found many times. The V and J genes are TRBV12-3 or TRBV12-4 and TRBJ2-7; D is perhaps TRBD2 (6 bases). This CDR3 is built from 14 residues. V was trimmed by 4 bases and J by 5 bases, leaving 15 bases between them. DNA of the CDR3: TGTGCCAGCAGTTGGGACTCTTCCCTAGACGAGCAGTACTTC. Translated: CASSWDSSLDEQYF.

As regards this clonotype: One end of the junction does not line up with germline, which may come from a read error. The V gene is TRBV12-3 or TRBV12-4, the J gene TRBJ1-2; no definite D call. CDR3 size: 11 residues. The CDR3 nucleotides are TGTGCCAGTACCCTGAGAGATGGTTACACCTTC. Its protein is CASTLRDGYTF.

For this clonotype: Relative to the germline gene, one junction end is altered; a read error may explain this. The rearrangement links TRBV5-4 to TRBJ1-6; TRBD1 might be the D (6 bases). The CDR3 runs 16 residues. Germline lookup yields CDR1 SGHNT and CDR2 YYREEE (reference sequence). The CDR3, as DNA: TGTGTCAGCAGCTACTTACCGGGACACGTTAATTCACCCCTCCACTTT. Protein: CVSSYLPGHVNSPLHF.

About this clonotype itself: Sequence at one end of the junction differs from germline and may be a read error. The chain has TRBV11-2 and TRBJ2-1; D tentatively fits TRBD1 or TRBD2 (5 bases each). This CDR3 region has 14 residues. CDR1 SGHAT and CDR2 FQNNGV come from the germline V gene. The chain's CDR3 is CASSLEGTYNDQFF. The DNA of the CDR3 is TGTGCCAGCAGCTTAGAGGGGACCTACAATGATCAGTTCTTC. The whole variable domain, filled in from reference TRBV11-2 and TRBJ2-1, reads EAGVAQSPRYKIIEKRQSVAFWCNPISGHATLYWYQQILGQGPKLLIQFQNNGVVDDSQLPKDRFSAERLKGVDSTLKIQPAKLEDSAVYLCASSLEGTYNDQFFGPGTRLTVL.

This clonotype occurred a few times. Being one base from a much bigger clone, this may be a read error. The CDR3 reads CASSESKGQGHTEAFF. Written as DNA, the CDR3 is TGCGCCAGCAGTGAGTCGAAGGGACAGGGGCACACTGAAGCTTTCTTT. The gene calls are TRBV10-1 and TRBJ1-1; 10 bases line up with TRBD1. The CDR3 loop spans 16 amino acids. V lost 0 bases and J lost 3; bases outside the gene matches: 4. The germline V gene has CDR1 WNHNN and CDR2 SYGVQD (reference sequence).

Concerning this clonotype: Germline and junction disagree at one end, which may indicate a read error. The gene calls are TRBV29-1 and TRBJ1-2; possible D gene TRBD1, 5 bases. Germline V gene sequence: CDR1 SQVTM, CDR2 ANQGSEA. The CDR3 spans 13 residues. This CDR3 reads CSVGGAIIDGYTF. The CDR3 DNA is TGCAGCGTTGGAGGGGCTATTATAGATGGCTACACATTC.

In the case of this clonotype: Compared with germline, one end of the junction differs, possibly owing to a read error. This chain uses TRBV6-1 with TRBJ1-5, with D perhaps matching TRBD1 (5 bases). The CDR3 has 15 amino acids. Germline V lookup: CDR1 MNHNS, CDR2 SASEGT. CDR3 coding DNA: TGTGCCAGCAGTGAAGGGGGCTTTGGCAACCAGCCCCTGCATTTT. As protein: CASSEGGFGNQPLHF.

The table lists this clonotype with many counts. This rearrangement joins TRBV6-6 to TRBJ1-5; weak D call: TRBD1 (5 bases). CDR1 MNHNY and CDR2 SVGAGI come from the germline V gene (reference sequence). Trimming took 2 bases from V and 3 from J, leaving 20 bases between them. The CDR3 consists of 18 residues. As DNA, the CDR3 is TGTGCCAGCAGTTACGGCCTCGGAGGGGCTGTTAACAATCAGCCCCAGCATTTT. Residues: CASSYGLGGAVNNQPQHF.